A single sample is the source of the 2 T cell receptor beta chains below, sequenced in a study of tumor and adjacent non-tumor tissue in lung cancer. The library came from three nested PCR rounds adapted from ARM-PCR protocols. TCRdb re-called the multiplex PCR reads through MiXCR, storing one row per CDR3 protein. This table holds about 80,000 distinct CDR3 sequences, approximately 71% found once. The template was RNA from unsorted bulk tissue. Source material: lung tumor tissue. Receptor source: a woman in her 70s with non-small cell lung cancer.

J is TRBJ2-7 and V is TRBV12-3 or TRBV12-4, with TRBD2 matching 8 bases. This CDR3 contains 16 residues. The V gene end was trimmed by 8 bases and the J gene end by 4 bases; junction bases not matched to a gene: 16. The CDR3 spells CASGPGGAGRGYEQYF. DNA for the CDR3: TGTGCCAGCGGCCCCGGGGGGGCGGGAAGGGGGTACGAGCAGTACTTC.

To note about this clonotype: Given a much more abundant clone one base away, this may be a read error. CDR3 residues: CASSTGQDHGYEEYF. Here the CDR3 DNA reads TGCGCCAGCAGCACCGGACAGGACCACGGCTACGAGGAGTACTTC. This chain connects TRBV5-1 to TRBJ2-7; 7 nucleotides match TRBD1. The CDR3 is made up of 15 amino acids. Germline V gene data show CDR1 as SGHRS and CDR2 as YFSETQ.